The 25 T cell receptor beta chains given below trace back to one sample, sequenced in a study of beta chain features in type 1 diabetes. Expressed TCRB transcripts were sequenced after all isolated RNA was converted to cDNA. The repertoire was sequenced with immunoSEQ multiplex PCR; TCRdb's copy has only in-frame clones and lacks some. The sample lists about 150,000 clones, over 7.5% occurring once. What was sequenced was central memory CD4+ T cells from blood. The receptors stem from a young woman in good health.

This clone was recorded once. DNA of the CDR3: TGTGCCAGCGCCTACTCCCCCCGAGGGGGAAACACCATATATTTT. Residues: CASAYSPRGGNTIYF. The V call is TRBV2, the J call TRBJ1-3; D remains ambiguous. CDR1 and CDR2 (germline): SNHLY, FYNNEI. This CDR3 has 15 amino acids. The V gene lost 8 bases and the J gene lost 4 bases, with 18 bases spanning the gap.

The chain recombines TRBV5-6 with TRBJ2-1; 7 bases align to TRBD2. Trimming took 1 base from V and 9 from J; bases not matched to a gene: 10. The CDR3 runs 15 residues. CDR1 is SGHDT, CDR2 YYEEEE, per germline. In DNA, the CDR3 is TGTGCCAGCAGCTTGAGTGGGAGGGCCGCCGGTGAGCAGTTCTTC. Translating it yields CASSLSGRAAGEQFF.

This clone came up a few times. The chain joins TRBV5-1 to TRBJ2-5; D may be TRBD2 (6 bases). From germline, CDR1 is SGHRS and CDR2 YFSETQ. V gave up 4 bases and J gave up 3 bases, with 16 bases separating them. The CDR3 runs 15 residues. This chain's CDR3 is CASSPGWGDEETQYF. CDR3 coding DNA: TGCGCCAGCAGCCCAGGGTGGGGGGACGAAGAGACCCAGTACTTC.

The DNA for the CDR3 is TGCGCCAGCAGCCAAGCTCGACTAGCCGGGGAGCTGTTTTTT. As protein: CASSQARLAGELFF. This chain uses TRBV4-3 with TRBJ2-2, with D perhaps TRBD2 (6 bases). V was shortened by 1 base and J by 6 bases, with 9 bases between the two germline ends. Germline V lookup: CDR1 LGHNA, CDR2 YSLEER. This CDR3 is 14 amino acids long.

The chain carries TRBV4-3 and TRBJ1-1; D is uncertain. The CDR3 length is 14 residues. V was pared by 3 bases and J by 1 base, with 9 bases between. CDR1 LGHNA and CDR2 YSLEER come from the germline V gene. The CDR3 region is CASSHSDTNTEAFF. The DNA for the CDR3 is TGCGCCAGCAGCCATAGTGACACGAACACTGAAGCTTTCTTT.

This clone was observed a few times. The rearrangement joins TRBV30 to TRBJ2-2; 9 bases are a match to TRBD1. V was pared by 4 bases and J by 5 bases, with 8 bases of the junction left unmatched. Germline CDR1 and CDR2: GTSNPN and SVGIG (reference sequence). The CDR3 covers 15 residues. The CDR3 region has the DNA TGTGCCTGGACCTCCGGACAGGGGAGGACCGGGGAGCTGTTTTTT. It is translated as CAWTSGQGRTGELFF.

This clone was seen only a few times. The chain has TRBV18 and TRBJ2-7, with a tentative D call TRBD1 (5 bases). Germline-derived CDR1 and CDR2 are KGHSH and LQKENI. Between the trimmed V and J ends, which lost 8 bases and 6 bases, there was a span of 20 bases. The CDR3 runs 14 residues. This chain's CDR3 is CASTHGATDPEQYF. The CDR3 DNA is TGTGCCAGCACCCATGGGGCGACTGACCCCGAGCAGTACTTC.

This clone showed up just a few times. CDR3 protein: CASSQARAWTGELFF. CDR3 DNA sequence: TGTGCCAGCAGCCAAGCCAGGGCTTGGACCGGGGAGCTGTTTTTT. The V call is TRBV7-2, the J call TRBJ2-2, with D tentatively TRBD1 (5 bases). Germline CDR1 and CDR2: SGHTA and FQGNSA. Trimming pared 5 bases from V and 5 bases from J, leaving 15 bases between. The CDR3 runs 15 residues.

V usage is TRBV6-1 and J usage is TRBJ2-7; no definite D call. CDR1 MNHNS and CDR2 SASEGT come from the germline V gene. With 3 bases removed from V and 3 bases from J, the gap between germline ends came to 12 bases. The CDR3 is made up of 14 amino acids. CDR3 nucleotide sequence: TGTGCCAGCAGTGAGGCAGGTCTCCTCTACGAGCAGTACTTC. Translating it yields CASSEAGLLYEQYF.

This clone was counted a few times. V usage is TRBV4-3 and J usage is TRBJ1-2; D perhaps matches TRBD1 (5 bases). This CDR3 has 12 residues. Germline lookup yields CDR1 LGHNA and CDR2 YSLEER. Trimming shortened V by 2 bases and J by 5 bases, and 6 bases separated the two germline ends. The CDR3 DNA reads TGCGCCAGCAGCCAACAGGGATATGGCTACACCTTC. This gives the protein CASSQQGYGYTF.

The rearrangement links TRBV5-6 to TRBJ2-2; D might be TRBD1 (6 bases). Per the germline V gene, CDR1 is SGHDT and CDR2 is YYEEEE. V lost 0 bases and J 12 bases, leaving 18 bases between the germline ends. The CDR3 loop spans 15 amino acids. CDR3 DNA sequence: TGTGCCAGCAGCTTGGAAGGAAGAGGGGGAGTGAAGCTGTTTTTT. Residues: CASSLEGRGGVKLFF.

About this clone: Since no conserved phenylalanine or tryptophan closes the CDR3, a read error is the likely cause. No DNA is shown, since the ends of the CDR3 on it are uncertain; the CDR3 is the one TCRdb lists. The rearrangement links TRBV6-1 to TRBJ2-7; the tabulated D call, TRBD1, remains unverified against the DNA. Germline V CDR1 and CDR2: MNHNS, SASEGT. The length of the CDR3 is 15 amino acids, counting both ends. CDR3 region: CASSELSPRSTGALY.

This chain joins TRBV5-1 and TRBJ2-2, with TRBD1 identical over 8 bases. CDR1 SGHRS and CDR2 YFSETQ come from the germline V gene. J was trimmed by 3 bases and V by 4 bases; bases with no gene match: 5. The CDR3 covers 15 residues. This CDR3 is CASSKTGVDTGELFF. The CDR3 DNA is TGCGCCAGCAGCAAGACAGGGGTAGACACCGGGGAGCTGTTTTTT. Complete variable domain (other parts from reference TRBV5-1 and TRBJ2-2): KAGVTQTPRYLIKTRGQQVTLSCSPISGHRSVSWYQQTPGQGLQFLFEYFSETQRNKGNFPGRFSGRQFSNSRSEMNVSTLELGDSALYLCASSKTGVDTGELFFGEGSRLTVL.

The CDR3 sequence: CASSLSGLAERQFF. In nucleotides, the CDR3 is TGTGCCAGCAGCTTAAGTGGGCTAGCGGAACGGCAGTTCTTC. The chain joins TRBV7-9 to TRBJ2-1, with 7 bases aligning to TRBD2. V lost 2 bases, J lost 12 bases, and 10 bases stayed unmatched. The CDR3 sequence is 14 residues long. Germline CDR1 SEHNR, CDR2 FQNEAQ (reference sequence).

V is TRBV28 and J is TRBJ2-7; D ambiguous. The CDR3 is 12 residues long. Germline CDR1 is MDHEN and CDR2 is SYDVKM. The V and J ends lost 3 bases and 1 base respectively, with 4 bases between them. The CDR3 DNA reads TGTGCCAGCAGTTTTCAGTCCTACGAGCAGTACTTC. This codes for CASSFQSYEQYF.

This clone came up a few times. This chain uses TRBV2 with TRBJ1-3; 9 bases are a match to TRBD1. There are 15 residues in the CDR3. With 8 bases clipped from V and 9 bases from J, the junction kept 14 bases outside the gene matches. The V gene's germline CDR1 is SNHLY and CDR2 FYNNEI. CDR3 coding DNA: TGTGCCAGCGGAGCCCGGGACAGGGTTTCGGGCACCATATATTTT. It specifies CASGARDRVSGTIYF.

V gene TRBV4-2 combines with J gene TRBJ1-2, with TRBD1 identical over 7 bases. Trimming took 6 bases from V and 8 from J; bases not matched to a gene: 6. The germline gives CDR1 LGHNA, CDR2 YNFKEQ. The CDR3 loop spans 12 amino acids. The DNA of the CDR3 is TGTGCCAGCAGTCCGACAGGGAACGGCTACACCTTC. Translating it yields CASSPTGNGYTF.

This clone has a handful of counts. CDR3 nucleotides: TGTGCCAGCAGCTTCAGGACAGGGGGAAGCAATCAGCCCCAGCATTTT. Encoded protein: CASSFRTGGSNQPQHF. This chain connects TRBV2 to TRBJ1-5; 10 bases are a match to TRBD1. CDR3 length equals 16 residues. Germline assignment: CDR1 SNHLY and CDR2 FYNNEI. The V gene end was trimmed by 6 bases and the J gene end by 1 base; junction bases not matched to a gene: 6. Variable domain in full (rest from reference TRBV2 and TRBJ1-5): EPEVTQTPSHQVTQMGQEVILRCVPISNHLYFYWYRQILGQKVEFLVSFYNNEISEKSEIFDDQFSVERPDGSNFTLKIRSTKLEDSAMYFCASSFRTGGSNQPQHFGDGTRLSIL.

This clone was observed a handful of times. The CDR3 nucleotides are TGTGCCAGCAGTTCCGCGGGACGGTCTAACTATGGCTACACCTTC. It is translated as CASSSAGRSNYGYTF. This chain links TRBV27 with TRBJ1-2, with D perhaps TRBD1 (5 bases). CDR1 and CDR2 (germline): MNHEY, SMNVEV (reference sequence). The length of the CDR3 is 15 residues. Trimming took off 4 bases at V and 0 bases at J, with 12 bases between the two ends.

Only a few counts were recorded for this clone. This chain joins TRBV5-4 and TRBJ2-3, with 8 positions matching TRBD2. CDR3 length equals 16 residues. V was pared by 4 bases and J by 0 bases, with 7 bases of the junction left unmatched. Germline CDR1 and CDR2: SGHNT and YYREEE (reference sequence). The CDR3 DNA reads as TGTGCCAGCAGCCCGACTAGCGCGTCTAGCACAGATACGCAGTATTTT. It translates to CASSPTSASSTDTQYF.

This clone was seen a few times. The rearrangement joins TRBV6-1 to TRBJ1-1; D perhaps matches TRBD1 (6 bases). This CDR3 contains 15 residues. Trimming pared 4 bases from V and 1 base from J, leaving 13 bases between. Germline loops: CDR1 MNHNS, CDR2 SASEGT. Written as DNA, the CDR3 is TGTGCCAGCAGTGTACATGGGGGCGAGAACACTGAAGCTTTCTTT. Translating gives CASSVHGGENTEAFF.

The sample holds a few counts of this clone. A much bigger clone sits one base away, suggesting this may be a read error. This sequence joins TRBV7-2 and TRBJ2-3; 12 bases align to TRBD2. The ends lost 5 bases at V and 5 bases at J; junction bases unmatched: 2. CDR3 length: 14 amino acids. CDR1 SGHTA and CDR2 FQGNSA come from the germline V gene. CDR3 in DNA: TGTGCCAGCAGCCCGGGACTAGCGGGAGATACGCAGTATTTT. It encodes CASSPGLAGDTQYF.

In its sample, this clone was seen a few times. The chain employs TRBV28 and TRBJ2-4; TRBD1 is a possible D gene (6 bases). The CDR3 length is 13 residues. Per the germline V gene, CDR1 is MDHEN and CDR2 is SYDVKM. V lost 2 bases and J lost 8, with 10 bases in between. In DNA, the CDR3 is TGTGCCAGCAGTTTACAGGGGCCGGACATTCAGTACTTC. Translated: CASSLQGPDIQYF. The entire variable domain, with the rest obtained from reference TRBV28 and TRBJ2-4, is as follows: DVKVTQSSRYLVKRTGEKVFLECVQDMDHENMFWYRQDPGLGLRLIYFSYDVKMKEKGDIPEGYSVSREKKERFSLILESASTNQTSMYLCASSLQGPDIQYFGAGTRLSVL.

In this sample, this clone turned up a few times. The chain recombines TRBV5-6 with TRBJ2-5, with a weak D call TRBD2 (5 bases). With 2 bases removed from V and 1 base from J, the gap between germline ends came to 15 bases. The CDR3 consists of 16 residues. Germline V gene lookup returns CDR1 SGHDT and CDR2 YYEEEE. The CDR3 is CASSFGRRRGQETQYF. The CDR3 DNA reads TGTGCCAGCAGCTTCGGGCGCCGTCGGGGCCAAGAGACCCAGTACTTC.

This clone came up a few times. The V gene is TRBV28, the J gene TRBJ1-5; D remains unclear. This CDR3 spans 15 amino acids. V lost 3 bases and J lost 2, with 11 bases in between. The germline V gene encodes CDR1 MDHEN and CDR2 SYDVKM. The CDR3 is CASSFEGRGNQPQHF. The CDR3 region has the DNA TGTGCCAGCAGTTTCGAGGGCCGGGGCAATCAGCCCCAGCATTTT.